The rows below give T cell receptor beta chains drawn from one sample of a study of yellow fever vaccine responses in identical twins. TCRdb re-called the RT-PCR reads with MiXCR, one entry per CDR3 protein. The table has over 10,000 distinct CDR3 sequences, approximately 84% seen once; the top ten hold 1.7%. The starting material was T cells from blood (PBMCs), unsorted or a sorted subset (not recorded which), obtained before or after yellow fever vaccination (not recorded which). These receptors were obtained from a woman aged 18-35 years who received the yellow fever vaccine. Both conserved end residues are part of each CDR3. Each record gives: clone size, V gene, J gene, D gene, CDR3 protein, CDR3 DNA. D genes are given only for firm matches. The listing skips clone size in some rows; elsewhere it reads once, few, many or a size class.

abundance: once
v_gene: TRBV18
j_gene: TRBJ2-3
d_gene: .
CDR3aa: CAGGSSTDTQYF
CDR3nt: TGTGCAGGGGGATCTAGCACAGATACGCAGTATTTT

abundance: .
v_gene: TRBV7-3
j_gene: TRBJ2-1
d_gene: TRBD2
CDR3aa: CASSLISGLAGAWNEQFF
CDR3nt: TGTGCCAGCAGCCTAATATCCGGACTAGCGGGAGCATGGAATGAGCAGTTCTTC

abundance: .
v_gene: TRBV6-1
j_gene: TRBJ1-1
d_gene: TRBD1
CDR3aa: CASSRGSGTGGTEAFF
CDR3nt: TGTGCCAGCAGTAGGGGGTCCGGGACAGGGGGCACTGAAGCTTTCTTT

abundance: few
v_gene: TRBV20-1
j_gene: TRBJ2-3
d_gene: .
CDR3aa: CSARVQYF
CDR3nt: TGCAGTGCTAGAGTTCAGTATTTT

abundance: .
v_gene: TRBV6-1
j_gene: TRBJ2-1
d_gene: TRBD2
CDR3aa: CASSETSVSEQFF
CDR3nt: TGTGCCAGCAGTGAGACTAGCGTTAGTGAGCAGTTCTTC

abundance: .
v_gene: TRBV5-1
j_gene: TRBJ2-1
d_gene: TRBD1
CDR3aa: CASSRDRGYNEQFF
CDR3nt: TGCGCCAGCAGCCGGGACAGGGGCTACAATGAGCAGTTCTTC

abundance: .
v_gene: TRBV9
j_gene: TRBJ2-3
d_gene: TRBD2
CDR3aa: CASSPAPLAGATDTQYF
CDR3nt: TGTGCCAGCAGCCCCGCCCCACTAGCGGGGGCCACAGATACGCAGTATTTT

abundance: .
v_gene: TRBV20-1
j_gene: TRBJ2-1
d_gene: TRBD2
CDR3aa: CSARVPSGRIGGQFF
CDR3nt: TGCAGTGCTAGAGTCCCTAGCGGGAGGATAGGTGGGCAGTTCTTC

abundance: .
v_gene: TRBV4-1
j_gene: TRBJ2-1
d_gene: .
CDR3aa: CASSYSSYNEQFF
CDR3nt: TGCGCCAGCAGTTATAGCTCCTACAATGAGCAGTTCTTC

abundance: .
v_gene: TRBV10-3
j_gene: TRBJ2-7
d_gene: .
CDR3aa: CAISLDSSYEQYF
CDR3nt: TGTGCCATCAGTCTGGACTCCTCCTACGAGCAGTACTTC

abundance: .
v_gene: TRBV11-3
j_gene: TRBJ2-1
d_gene: TRBD1
CDR3aa: CASSPRDRITQGIINEQFF
CDR3nt: TGTGCCAGCAGCCCCCGGGACAGGATTACCCAAGGGATAATCAATGAGCAGTTCTTC

abundance: few
v_gene: TRBV25-1
j_gene: TRBJ2-7
d_gene: .
CDR3aa: CASSDSYEQYF
CDR3nt: TGTGCCAGCAGTGATAGCTACGAGCAGTACTTC

abundance: .
v_gene: TRBV6-2/TRBV6-3
j_gene: TRBJ2-5
d_gene: .
CDR3aa: CASSPPFETQYF
CDR3nt: TGTGCCAGCAGTCCCCCGTTTGAGACCCAGTACTTC

abundance: .
v_gene: TRBV24-1
j_gene: TRBJ2-6
d_gene: .
CDR3aa: CATSDSTPGANVLTF
CDR3nt: TGTGCCACCAGTGATTCTACGCCTGGGGCCAACGTCCTGACTTTC

abundance: .
v_gene: TRBV18
j_gene: TRBJ2-7
d_gene: TRBD1
CDR3aa: CASSPINTGTGHTEQYF
CDR3nt: TGTGCCAGCTCACCGATAAATACCGGGACAGGGCACACCGAGCAGTACTTC

abundance: once
v_gene: TRBV2
j_gene: TRBJ2-7
d_gene: .
CDR3aa: CASSEGEDAGYEQYF
CDR3nt: TGTGCCAGCAGCGAGGGTGAGGATGCAGGCTACGAGCAGTACTTC

abundance: .
v_gene: TRBV4-3
j_gene: TRBJ2-1
d_gene: TRBD2
CDR3aa: CASSQDRLASSYNEQFF
CDR3nt: TGCGCCAGCAGCCAAGATCGACTAGCGAGCTCCTACAATGAGCAGTTCTTC

abundance: .
v_gene: TRBV24-1
j_gene: TRBJ2-3
d_gene: .
CDR3aa: CATAQSTDTQYF
CDR3nt: TGTGCCACTGCCCAGAGCACAGATACGCAGTATTTT

abundance: .
v_gene: TRBV7-2
j_gene: TRBJ2-7
d_gene: TRBD2
CDR3aa: CASSLAGLAGGPYEQYF
CDR3nt: TGTGCCAGCAGCTTAGCGGGACTAGCGGGAGGACCCTACGAGCAGTACTTC

abundance: .
v_gene: TRBV30
j_gene: TRBJ2-7
d_gene: .
CDR3aa: CAWSGSYEQYF
CDR3nt: TGTGCCTGGAGTGGTAGCTACGAGCAGTACTTC

abundance: .
v_gene: TRBV5-1
j_gene: TRBJ2-2
d_gene: .
CDR3aa: CASRYTGELFF
CDR3nt: TGCGCCAGCAGGTACACCGGGGAGCTGTTTTTT

abundance: .
v_gene: TRBV7-9
j_gene: TRBJ2-3
d_gene: TRBD2
CDR3aa: CASSLAGGTDTQYF
CDR3nt: TGTGCCAGCAGTTTAGCGGGCGGCACAGATACGCAGTATTTT

abundance: .
v_gene: TRBV10-3
j_gene: TRBJ2-3
d_gene: TRBD2
CDR3aa: CAISGNIAGGTDTQYF
CDR3nt: TGTGCCATCAGTGGTAATATAGCGGGGGGCACAGATACGCAGTATTTT

abundance: .
v_gene: TRBV11-3
j_gene: TRBJ2-1
d_gene: TRBD2
CDR3aa: CASSFFGEGQFF
CDR3nt: TGTGCCAGCAGCTTTTTTGGGGAGGGACAGTTCTTC

abundance: once
v_gene: TRBV11-3
j_gene: TRBJ2-3
d_gene: TRBD2
CDR3aa: CASSTGTSGRSDTQYF
CDR3nt: TGTGCCAGCAGCACGGGGACTAGCGGGAGGTCAGATACGCAGTATTTT

abundance: .
v_gene: TRBV11-3
j_gene: TRBJ2-7
d_gene: .
CDR3aa: CASSSVPEQYF
CDR3nt: TGTGCCAGCAGCTCAGTCCCCGAGCAGTACTTC

abundance: few
v_gene: TRBV5-3
j_gene: TRBJ2-5
d_gene: TRBD1
CDR3aa: CAGNRGLQETQYF
CDR3nt: TGTGCCGGAAACAGGGGCCTCCAAGAGACCCAGTACTTC

abundance: .
v_gene: TRBV4-1
j_gene: TRBJ1-1
d_gene: TRBD1
CDR3aa: CASTGSTGMNTEAFF
CDR3nt: TGCGCCAGCACTGGGTCGACAGGGATGAACACTGAAGCTTTCTTT

abundance: .
v_gene: TRBV13
j_gene: TRBJ1-6
d_gene: .
CDR3aa: CASISTDTNSPLHF
CDR3nt: TGTGCCAGCATTTCAACAGATACCAATTCACCCCTCCACTTT

abundance: .
v_gene: TRBV19
j_gene: TRBJ2-7
d_gene: .
CDR3aa: CASSRQDSYEQYF
CDR3nt: TGTGCCAGTAGTCGGCAAGACTCCTACGAGCAGTACTTC

abundance: .
v_gene: TRBV5-1
j_gene: TRBJ2-3
d_gene: .
CDR3aa: CASSRSGQALDTQYF
CDR3nt: TGCGCCAGCAGCCGGAGTGGGCAGGCCTTAGATACGCAGTATTTT

abundance: .
v_gene: TRBV5-6
j_gene: TRBJ2-3
d_gene: TRBD2
CDR3aa: CASSLALAGEDTQYF
CDR3nt: TGTGCCAGCAGCTTGGCCCTAGCGGGAGAAGATACGCAGTATTTT

abundance: .
v_gene: TRBV2
j_gene: TRBJ2-1
d_gene: .
CDR3aa: CASSGREQFF
CDR3nt: TGTGCCAGCAGTGGGCGTGAGCAGTTCTTC

abundance: .
v_gene: TRBV11-2
j_gene: TRBJ2-3
d_gene: .
CDR3aa: CASRFLGTDTQYF
CDR3nt: TGTGCCAGCAGGTTTCTAGGTACAGATACGCAGTATTTT

abundance: .
v_gene: TRBV4-3
j_gene: TRBJ1-2
d_gene: .
CDR3aa: CASSQDPHGGSYTF
CDR3nt: TGCGCCAGCAGCCAAGATCCTCACGGTGGTAGCTACACCTTC

abundance: .
v_gene: TRBV19
j_gene: TRBJ2-5
d_gene: TRBD2
CDR3aa: CASSASGTISRTQYF
CDR3nt: TGTGCCAGTAGTGCGTCCGGGACTATCAGTCGGACCCAGTACTTC

abundance: once
v_gene: TRBV16
j_gene: TRBJ1-5
d_gene: .
CDR3aa: CASSQFRTPQHF
CDR3nt: TGTGCCAGCAGCCAATTCCGGACCCCCCAGCATTTT

abundance: medium-sized
v_gene: TRBV11-3
j_gene: TRBJ2-1
d_gene: TRBD2
CDR3aa: CASSLILSSGYNEQFF
CDR3nt: TGTGCCAGCAGCTTAATATTGTCTAGCGGGTACAATGAGCAGTTCTTC

abundance: .
v_gene: TRBV20-1
j_gene: TRBJ1-3
d_gene: .
CDR3aa: CSALKGGNTIYF
CDR3nt: TGCAGTGCTCTCAAGGGGGGGAACACCATATATTTT

abundance: .
v_gene: TRBV13
j_gene: TRBJ2-2
d_gene: TRBD1
CDR3aa: CANKDRAVDTGELFF
CDR3nt: TGTGCCAACAAGGACAGGGCCGTCGACACCGGGGAGCTGTTTTTT

abundance: .
v_gene: TRBV9
j_gene: TRBJ2-1
d_gene: TRBD1
CDR3aa: CASSVEGTGYNEQFF
CDR3nt: TGTGCCAGCAGCGTAGAGGGGACAGGGTACAATGAGCAGTTCTTC

abundance: .
v_gene: TRBV11-1
j_gene: TRBJ2-3
d_gene: .
CDR3aa: CASSKHEGPDTQYF
CDR3nt: TGTGCCAGCAGCAAGCACGAGGGACCAGATACGCAGTATTTT

abundance: .
v_gene: TRBV20-1
j_gene: TRBJ1-3
d_gene: TRBD1
CDR3aa: CSAPDRDRAGNTIYF
CDR3nt: TGCAGTGCTCCGGACCGGGACAGGGCTGGAAACACCATATATTTT

abundance: .
v_gene: TRBV23-1
j_gene: TRBJ1-5
d_gene: .
CDR3aa: CASSQSRQINQPQHF
CDR3nt: TGCGCCAGCAGTCAATCTAGGCAGATCAATCAGCCCCAGCATTTT

abundance: .
v_gene: TRBV4-3
j_gene: TRBJ2-7
d_gene: .
CDR3aa: CASSLQQGDKQYF
CDR3nt: TGCGCCAGCAGCCTCCAGCAGGGTGACAAGCAGTACTTC

abundance: .
v_gene: TRBV12-3/TRBV12-4
j_gene: TRBJ2-7
d_gene: TRBD2
CDR3aa: CASSLRGIYEQYF
CDR3nt: TGTGCCAGCAGTTTGCGGGGGATCTACGAGCAGTACTTC

abundance: large
v_gene: TRBV4-1
j_gene: TRBJ1-1
d_gene: .
CDR3aa: CASSQGVGTEAFF
CDR3nt: TGCGCCAGCAGCCAAGGGGTGGGCACTGAAGCTTTCTTT

abundance: .
v_gene: TRBV2
j_gene: TRBJ2-3
d_gene: TRBD1
CDR3aa: CASSDPTGAPGGQYF
CDR3nt: TGTGCCAGCAGTGATCCGACAGGGGCGCCTGGGGGGCAGTATTTT

abundance: .
v_gene: TRBV4-3
j_gene: TRBJ2-1
d_gene: .
CDR3aa: CASSHDHSNEQFF
CDR3nt: TGCGCCAGCAGCCATGACCATTCCAATGAGCAGTTCTTC

abundance: .
v_gene: TRBV11-3
j_gene: TRBJ2-1
d_gene: TRBD2
CDR3aa: CASSFLLAGLYNEQFF
CDR3nt: TGTGCCAGCAGCTTCCTTCTAGCGGGGCTTTACAATGAGCAGTTCTTC

abundance: .
v_gene: TRBV11-3
j_gene: TRBJ2-7
d_gene: .
CDR3aa: CASSLNNYEQYF
CDR3nt: TGTGCCAGCAGCTTAAATAACTACGAGCAGTACTTC

abundance: .
v_gene: TRBV7-2
j_gene: TRBJ2-1
d_gene: .
CDR3aa: CASSSSANEQFF
CDR3nt: TGTGCCAGCAGCTCCTCGGCCAATGAGCAGTTCTTC